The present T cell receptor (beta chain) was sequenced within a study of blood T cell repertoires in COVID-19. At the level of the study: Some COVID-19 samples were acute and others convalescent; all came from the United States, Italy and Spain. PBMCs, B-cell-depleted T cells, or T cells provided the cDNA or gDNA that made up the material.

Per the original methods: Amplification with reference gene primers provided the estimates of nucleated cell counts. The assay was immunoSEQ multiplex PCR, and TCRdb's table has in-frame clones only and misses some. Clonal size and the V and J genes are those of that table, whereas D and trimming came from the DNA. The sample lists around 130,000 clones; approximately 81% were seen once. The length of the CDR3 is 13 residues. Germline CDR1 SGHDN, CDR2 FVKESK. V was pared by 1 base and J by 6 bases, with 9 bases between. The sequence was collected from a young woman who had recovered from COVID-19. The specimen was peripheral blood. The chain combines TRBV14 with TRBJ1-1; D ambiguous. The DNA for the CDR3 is TGTGCCAGCAGCCAAGGTGGAGGGTCTGAAGCTTTCTTT. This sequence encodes CASSQGGGSEAFF.